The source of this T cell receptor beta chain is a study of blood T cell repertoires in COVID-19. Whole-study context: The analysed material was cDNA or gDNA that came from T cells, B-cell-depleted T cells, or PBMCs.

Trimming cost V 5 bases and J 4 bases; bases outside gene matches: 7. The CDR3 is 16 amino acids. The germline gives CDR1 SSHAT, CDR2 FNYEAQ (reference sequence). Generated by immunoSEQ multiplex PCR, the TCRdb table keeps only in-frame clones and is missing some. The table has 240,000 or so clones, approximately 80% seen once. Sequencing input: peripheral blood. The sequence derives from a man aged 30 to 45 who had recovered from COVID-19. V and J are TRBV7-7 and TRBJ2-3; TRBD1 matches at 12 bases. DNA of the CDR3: TGTGCCAGCAGCCCCGGGACAGGGGGCTTCTCAGATACGCAGTATTTT. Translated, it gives CASSPGTGGFSDTQYF.